This T cell receptor beta chain was obtained from a study of blood T cell repertoires in COVID-19. Study summary: Acute-phase and convalescent COVID-19 samples originated in the United States, Italy and Spain. Nucleic acid was either cDNA or gDNA, and it came from T cells, B-cell-depleted T cells, or PBMCs.

Original data processing: Reference gene primer amplification yielded estimated nucleated cell counts. Assay: immunoSEQ multiplex PCR; the TCRdb copy retains only in-frame clones and omits some. The V and J calls and clone size come from that table; D and trimming were worked out from the DNA. Here the sample spans approximately 210,000 clones, 70% to 85% being singletons. Germline V gene sequence: CDR1 PRHDT, CDR2 FYEKMQ (reference sequence). The CDR3 runs to 17 residues. V shed 3 bases, J shed 4 bases, and the junction held 9 bases outside the gene matches. What was sequenced was PBMCs or T cells enriched from blood (not recorded which). The TCR was taken from an older woman who had recovered from COVID-19. The rearrangement links TRBV13 to TRBJ2-2; TRBD2 aligns across 9 bases. Here the CDR3 reads CASSFGSGGRGTGELFF. The CDR3 DNA is TGTGCCAGCAGCTTCGGATCGGGCGGGAGGGGCACCGGGGAGCTGTTTTTT.